This paragraph reports one TCR beta chain. As yet, its antigen is unknown. The CDR3 is made up of 16 amino acids. Germline lookup yields CDR1 MNHEY and CDR2 SMNVEV (reference sequence). The V end was cut by 8 bases, the J end by 2 bases, with 22 bases between. This sample stems from a study of T-cell memory formation after mild COVID-19. Study-wide context: TCR clusters mostly belonged to single donors.

Findings of the study overall: A subset of responding clones appeared in pre-infection memory, suggesting cross-reactive memory joined.

TCRdb ran MiXCR on the 5' RACE reads and lists one entry per CDR3 protein. The sample gives approximately 560,000 distinct CDR3 sequences, 17% of which show up once; 8.1% is in the top ten. The material sequenced was PBMCs or a T cell subset sorted from them (not recorded which). The receptor's source is an adult woman who had mild COVID-19 (a few samples of this study predate the infection). Cell type and time point are not known. The V call is TRBV27, the J call TRBJ2-7, with D possibly being TRBD1 or TRBD2 (6 bases each). The chain's CDR3 is CASQDSLGSGAYEQYF. The CDR3 DNA is TGTGCCAGCCAGGACAGCCTAGGGTCGGGGGCCTACGAGCAGTACTTC.